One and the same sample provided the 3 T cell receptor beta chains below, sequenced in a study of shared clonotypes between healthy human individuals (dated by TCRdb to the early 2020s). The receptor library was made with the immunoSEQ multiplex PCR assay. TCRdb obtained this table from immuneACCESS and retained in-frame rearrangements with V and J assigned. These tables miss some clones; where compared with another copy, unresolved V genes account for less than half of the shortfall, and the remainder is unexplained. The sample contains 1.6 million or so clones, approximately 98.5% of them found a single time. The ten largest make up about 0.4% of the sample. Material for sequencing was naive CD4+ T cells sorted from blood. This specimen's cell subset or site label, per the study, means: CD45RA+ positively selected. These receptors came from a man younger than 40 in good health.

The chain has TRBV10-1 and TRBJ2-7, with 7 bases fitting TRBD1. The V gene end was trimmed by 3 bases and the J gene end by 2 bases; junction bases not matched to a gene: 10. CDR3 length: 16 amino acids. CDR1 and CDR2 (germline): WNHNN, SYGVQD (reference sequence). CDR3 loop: CASSDHRGPGTYEQYF. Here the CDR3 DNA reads TGCGCCAGCAGTGATCACAGGGGCCCAGGTACCTACGAGCAGTACTTC.

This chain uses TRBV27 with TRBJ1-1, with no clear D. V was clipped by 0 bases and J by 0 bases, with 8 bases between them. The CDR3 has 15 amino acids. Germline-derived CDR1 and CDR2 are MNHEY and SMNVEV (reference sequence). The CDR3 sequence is CASSLSYRLNTEAFF. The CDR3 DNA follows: TGTGCCAGCAGTTTATCGTACCGGTTGAACACTGAAGCTTTCTTT.

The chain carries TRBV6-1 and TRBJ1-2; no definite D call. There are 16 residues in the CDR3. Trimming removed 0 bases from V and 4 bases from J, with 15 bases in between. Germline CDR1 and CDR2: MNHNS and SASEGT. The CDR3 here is CASSEALTPGPYGYTF. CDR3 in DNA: TGTGCCAGCAGTGAAGCCCTCACTCCCGGGCCCTATGGCTACACCTTC.